This record looks at one TCR beta chain sequence and its context. As yet, its antigen is unknown. These data are taken from a study of CXCR3-negative and CXCR3-positive naive CD8 T cells. About the study: The study obtained 130 million to 150 million TRB reads, about 1.5 +/- 0.3 million per library. Study results and limitations: PBMCs showed partially decreased CXCR3 expression after cryopreservation, and most assays used fresh PBMCs. The study found more hydrophobic TRB CDR3s in CXCR3-positive naive cells than in CXCR3-negative naive cells.

The libraries of TRB cDNA were constructed through 5' RACE using UMI labels. TCRdb reprocessed the 5' RACE reads and reports one entry per CDR3 protein, with no DNA. The sample table sets out about 50,000 distinct CDR3 sequences. Subsets of CD8+ T cells were each sorted in triplicate at 300,000 or so cells apiece. A CD45RO-CCR7+CD27+CD95- phenotype identified naive CD8+ T cells. The sample taken for sequencing was naive CXCR3+ CD8+ T cells from blood. Subset meaning: CD45RO-CCR7+CD27+CD95- naive CD8+ T cells expressing CXCR3 (TNR3+). This clonotype was sampled from a human donor in good health. Some clones in this sample may be carry-over from other donors' samples.

The CDR3: CASSQGDGISTEAFF. The chain employs TRBV4-3 and TRBJ1-1. From germline, CDR1 is LGHNA and CDR2 YSLEER. This CDR3 spans 15 amino acids.